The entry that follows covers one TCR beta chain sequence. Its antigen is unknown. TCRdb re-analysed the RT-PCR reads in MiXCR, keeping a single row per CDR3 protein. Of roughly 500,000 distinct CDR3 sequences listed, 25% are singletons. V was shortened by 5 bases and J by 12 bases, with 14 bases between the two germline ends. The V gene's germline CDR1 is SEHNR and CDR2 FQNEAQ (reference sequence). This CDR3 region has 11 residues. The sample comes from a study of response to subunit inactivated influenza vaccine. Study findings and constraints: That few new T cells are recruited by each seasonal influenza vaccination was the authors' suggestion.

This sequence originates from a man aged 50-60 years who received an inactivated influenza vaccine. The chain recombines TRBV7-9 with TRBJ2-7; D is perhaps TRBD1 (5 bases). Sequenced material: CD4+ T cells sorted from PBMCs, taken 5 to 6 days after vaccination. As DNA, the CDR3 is TGTGCCAGCAGCATTAGTCAGGGTTGGTACTTC. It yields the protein CASSISQGWYF.